This is a list of T cell receptor beta chains from one sample in a study of CD8 T cells in Susac syndrome. MiXCR, applied by TCRdb to the immunoSEQ multiplex PCR reads, yields one record per CDR3 protein. In the table there are 150,000 to 200,000 distinct CDR3 sequences, around 95% of which are singletons. Sequenced sample: CD4+ T cells from PBMCs. Receptors were obtained from a human donor in good health. The CDR3 runs from the conserved cysteine through the conserved F or W. The order of the fields is clone size, D gene, J gene, V gene, CDR3 DNA, CDR3 protein. The D gene is left open where the match is weak. Rows may omit the clone size; those that give it use once, few, many or a size class.

- TRBD2 TRBJ2-5 TRBV20-1 TGCAGTGCCCGGACTAGCGGGCCCCCAAGGACCCAGTACTTC CSARTSGPPRTQYF
- TRBD2 TRBJ2-1 TRBV30 TGTGCCTGGAGTGCTAGCGGGGGCACCGGGGAGCAGTTCTTC CAWSASGGTGEQFF
- - TRBJ2-1 TRBV7-9 TGTGCCAGCAGCTTTGAGGGGGGCCCAGGCAATGAGCAGTTCTTC CASSFEGGPGNEQFF
- TRBD2 TRBJ2-2 TRBV6-5 TGTGCCAGCAGTTACTCCTTTACTAGCGGGGGGACCGGGGAGCTGTTTTTT CASSYSFTSGGTGELFF
- - TRBJ2-5 TRBV13 TGTGCCAGCAGCTTAAACTCGGGAGAGACCCAGTACTTC CASSLNSGETQYF
- - TRBJ2-6 TRBV28 TGTGCCAGCCGTCTGGGTGCTGGGGCCAACGTCCTGACTTTC CASRLGAGANVLTF
- - TRBJ2-3 TRBV12-3/TRBV12-4 TGTGCCAGCAGTTTAATAGCGGCGGATACGCAGTATTTT CASSLIAADTQYF
once - TRBJ1-6 TRBV3-1 TGTGCCAGCAGCCAGATGGGGGGGTCACCCCTCCACTTT CASSQMGGSPLHF
- - TRBJ2-2 TRBV7-3 TGTGCCAGCAGAAAAACTGGAGGCGCGGGGAACACCGGGGAGCTGTTTTTT CASRKTGGAGNTGELFF
- - TRBJ2-2 TRBV12-3/TRBV12-4 TGTGCCAGCAGTTTAGTCGGCACCGGGGAGCTGTTTTTT CASSLVGTGELFF
- - TRBJ2-7 TRBV5-4 TGTGCCAGCAGCTTGTACCCCAGGGGAAGGTACGAGCAGTACTTC CASSLYPRGRYEQYF
- TRBD1 TRBJ1-6 TRBV7-2 TGTGCCAGCAGCTCGACAGGGTTACTTTCACCCCTCCACTTT CASSSTGLLSPLHF
- - TRBJ1-1 TRBV29-1 TGCAGCGTTGTAACTGGCACTGAAGCTTTCTTT CSVVTGTEAFF
- - TRBJ2-3 TRBV9 TGTGCCAGCGGGGCACCACCCCACACAGATACGCAGTATTTT CASGAPPHTDTQYF
- - TRBJ1-2 TRBV29-1 TGCAGCGTTGAACTGGGGTCTGATCTCAATGGCTACACCTTC CSVELGSDLNGYTF
- - TRBJ2-2 TRBV2 TGTGCCAGCAGGCAGACCGGGGCGGTCGGGGAGCTGTTTTTT CASRQTGAVGELFF
- - TRBJ2-7 TRBV15 TGTGCCACCAGCAGAGACCGCATAGGGACGGACGAGCAGTACTTC CATSRDRIGTDEQYF
- TRBD2 TRBJ2-1 TRBV3-1 TGTGCCAGCAGCCAAGATGCTCTAGCGGTAAACAATGAGCAGTTCTTC CASSQDALAVNNEQFF
- - TRBJ1-1 TRBV7-3 TGTGCCAGCAGCTTAACGGTGGGATATTCGCCGAACACTGAAGCTTTCTTT CASSLTVGYSPNTEAFF
- - TRBJ1-2 TRBV5-6 TGTGCCAGCAGCTTTCCATCGGTGGCTGGCTACACCTTC CASSFPSVAGYTF
- - TRBJ2-3 TRBV11-2 TGTGCCAGCAGCTTAGTCGGGACTGTTAGCACAGATACGCAGTATTTT CASSLVGTVSTDTQYF
few - TRBJ2-3 TRBV4-3 TGCGCCAGCAGCCAAGGCGACAGAACAGATACGCAGTATTTT CASSQGDRTDTQYF
few TRBD1 TRBJ1-1 TRBV4-2 TGTGCCAGCCGGCGGGACAGGGGAACTGAAGCTTTCTTT CASRRDRGTEAFF
- - TRBJ1-1 TRBV7-9 TGTGCCAGCAGCCCTTCGGGGGACTTGCGGACTGAAGCTTTCTTT CASSPSGDLRTEAFF
- TRBD1 TRBJ2-5 TRBV15 TGTGCCACCAGCAGGGGGGACAGCGCCTCTCCTCAAGAGACCCAGTACTTC CATSRGDSASPQETQYF
- - TRBJ1-1 TRBV4-3 TGCGCCAGCAGCCAAGACATGGCAGCCGTGGGCACTGAAGCTTTCTTT CASSQDMAAVGTEAFF
- - TRBJ2-1 TRBV29-1 TGCAGCGTAATAGAACAGGAATTAAGGAACAATGAGCAGTTCTTC CSVIEQELRNNEQFF
- - TRBJ1-5 TRBV9 TGTGCCAGCAGCGTCCATCAGCCCCAGCATTTT CASSVHQPQHF
- - TRBJ2-3 TRBV20-1 TGCAGTGCTAGCATCCCCGGCGGGGCGGTAACAGATACGCAGTATTTT CSASIPGGAVTDTQYF
- TRBD2 TRBJ2-5 TRBV20-1 TGCAGTGCTTGGGCCGGGACTACCAAAGGGGAGACCCAGTACTTC CSAWAGTTKGETQYF
- - TRBJ1-1 TRBV18 TGTGCCAGCTCAGCGGGGGGGAACACTGAAGCTTTCTTT CASSAGGNTEAFF
- TRBD1 TRBJ1-2 TRBV5-1 TGCGCCAGCAGCAGTGGACAGGGGCACGCTGGAGACGGCTACACCTTC CASSSGQGHAGDGYTF
- TRBD1 TRBJ1-5 TRBV6-2/TRBV6-3 TGTGCCAGCAGCGTGACAGGGGGCAATCAGCCCCAGCATTTT CASSVTGGNQPQHF
- - TRBJ1-1 TRBV30 TGTGCCTGGAGGTGGCAGAGGTTCTGGAACACTGAAGCTTTCTTT CAWRWQRFWNTEAFF
- - TRBJ1-6 TRBV20-1 TGCAGTGCTAGACGGAGCGCATCCAGTGTTAATTCACCCCTCCACTTT CSARRSASSVNSPLHF
once - TRBJ2-1 TRBV7-2 TGTGCCAGCAGCTTAGTAGGGGTTGGCGAGCAGTTCTTC CASSLVGVGEQFF
- TRBD1 TRBJ2-3 TRBV20-1 TGCAGTGCTAGGGGGACAGGGGTGTTCACAGATACGCAGTATTTT CSARGTGVFTDTQYF
- - TRBJ2-7 TRBV2 TGTGCCAGCAGTGAAGTCGGACGACCCCACTTC CASSEVGRPHF
- - TRBJ2-6 TRBV29-1 TGCAGCGTTGGAACAGAAGGGGCCTCTGGGGCCAACGTCCTGACTTTC CSVGTEGASGANVLTF
- TRBD1 TRBJ1-5 TRBV19 TGTGCCAGTAGCAGGGGGCGCGATCAGCCCCAGCATTTT CASSRGRDQPQHF
- TRBD1 TRBJ1-2 TRBV12-3/TRBV12-4 TGTGCCTCACGGGGGACAGCCCCTGAGGGCTACACCTTC CASRGTAPEGYTF
once TRBD1 TRBJ2-5 TRBV6-6 TGTGCCAGCAGTCCCCGGACAGGGGGAGAGACCCAGTACTTC CASSPRTGGETQYF
- TRBD1 TRBJ2-6 TRBV27 TGTGCCAGCAGTCCCCGGACAGGGGGGGTGGTTTCTGGGGCCAACGTCCTGACTTTC CASSPRTGGVVSGANVLTF
- - TRBJ2-3 TRBV5-1 TGCGCCAGCAGCTTGGAAATGGGAGATACGCAGTATTTT CASSLEMGDTQYF
- TRBD1 TRBJ2-3 TRBV20-1 TGCAGTGCTACAGGACAGGTGGCAGATACGCAGTATTTT CSATGQVADTQYF
- - TRBJ2-2 TRBV20-1 TGCAGTGCTAGAATTACCGCCGGGGAGCTGTTTTTT CSARITAGELFF
- TRBD1 TRBJ1-1 TRBV19 TGTGCCAGTAGTACAGGGGGCCGAAACACTGAAGCTTTCTTT CASSTGGRNTEAFF
- TRBD2 TRBJ2-5 TRBV7-2 TGTGCCAGCAGCCTTCCGGGACTAGCGGGACAAGAGACCCAGTACTTC CASSLPGLAGQETQYF
- - TRBJ2-3 TRBV11-1 TGTGCCAGCAGCTTAGTCGACACCACAGATACGCAGTATTTT CASSLVDTTDTQYF
- - TRBJ2-1 TRBV27 TGTGCCAGCAGTCAGGGGACAAGCTCCTACAATGAGCAGTTCTTC CASSQGTSSYNEQFF